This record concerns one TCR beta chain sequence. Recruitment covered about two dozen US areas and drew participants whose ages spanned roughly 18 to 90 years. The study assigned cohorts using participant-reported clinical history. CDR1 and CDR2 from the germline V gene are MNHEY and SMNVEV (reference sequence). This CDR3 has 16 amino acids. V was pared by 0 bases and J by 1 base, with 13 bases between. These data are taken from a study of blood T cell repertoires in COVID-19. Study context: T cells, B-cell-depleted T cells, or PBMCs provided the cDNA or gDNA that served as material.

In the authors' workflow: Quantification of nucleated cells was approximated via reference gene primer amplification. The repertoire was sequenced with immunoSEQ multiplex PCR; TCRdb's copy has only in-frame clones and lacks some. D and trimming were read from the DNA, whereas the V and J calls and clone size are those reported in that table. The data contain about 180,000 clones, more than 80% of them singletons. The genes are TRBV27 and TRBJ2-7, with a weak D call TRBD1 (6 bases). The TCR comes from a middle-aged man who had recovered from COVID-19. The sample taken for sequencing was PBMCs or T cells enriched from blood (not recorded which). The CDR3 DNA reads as TGTGCCAGCAGTTTATCGTCGGCCAGGGGTTCCTACGAGCAGTACTTC. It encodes CASSLSSARGSYEQYF.